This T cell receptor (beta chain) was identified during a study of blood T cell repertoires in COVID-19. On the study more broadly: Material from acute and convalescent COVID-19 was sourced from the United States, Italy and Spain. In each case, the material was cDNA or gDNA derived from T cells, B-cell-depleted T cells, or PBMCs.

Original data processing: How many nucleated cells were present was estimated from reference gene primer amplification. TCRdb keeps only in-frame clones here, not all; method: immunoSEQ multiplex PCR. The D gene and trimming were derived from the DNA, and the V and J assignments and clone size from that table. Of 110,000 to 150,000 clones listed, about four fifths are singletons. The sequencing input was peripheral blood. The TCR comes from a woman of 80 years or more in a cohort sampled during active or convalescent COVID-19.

The CDR3 region has the DNA TGTGCCAGTAGTCGCGCAGACATTAGCGGGGGGTACTCGGACGGGGAGCTGTTTTTT. Amino acid sequence: CASSRADISGGYSDGELFF. The chain employs TRBV19 and TRBJ2-2, with 10 bases identical to TRBD2. The J segment lost 7 bases and the V segment lost 5 bases, leaving 19 bases of the junction unmatched. This CDR3 contains 19 residues. Germline V gene data show CDR1 as LNHDA and CDR2 as SQIVND (reference sequence).